What follows are 14 T cell receptor beta chains derived from one specimen sequenced in a study of monozygotic twins with inflammatory bowel disease. TCRdb processed the 5' RACE reads again and assigns one entry to each CDR3 protein, with no DNA. The sample's table shows 400,000 to 500,000 distinct CDR3 sequences. The sequenced sample was blood. The origin of the receptors is a human donor with ulcerative colitis or Crohn's disease, or a healthy co-twin of an affected twin (not recorded which).

CDR3 loop: CSAIRGHTGELFF. The chain couples TRBV20-1 to TRBJ2-2; TCRdb names TRBD1, which stays unverified in the absence of DNA. Germline CDR1 and CDR2: DFQATT and SNEGSKA (reference sequence). This CDR3 is built from 13 residues.

The chain links TRBV5-1 to TRBJ2-3. CDR1 is SGHRS, CDR2 YFSETQ, per germline. This CDR3 comprises 14 residues. The CDR3 here is CASSLGPWSDTQYF.

This chain uses TRBV30 with TRBJ1-6. The length of the CDR3 is 15 residues. CDR1 and CDR2 (germline): GTSNPN, SVGIG (reference sequence). Here the CDR3 reads CAWRGQGTNNSPLHF.

The gene calls are TRBV3-1 and TRBJ2-5; the TCRdb D gene call, TRBD2, has no DNA to confirm it. Germline V gene lookup returns CDR1 LGHDT and CDR2 YNNKEL (reference sequence). This CDR3 has 16 residues. CDR3 in amino acids: CASSQGTSPGGETQYF.

V is TRBV10-3 and J is TRBJ2-5; TCRdb selects TRBD2, and the lack of DNA leaves this call unchecked. The CDR3 runs 17 residues. Germline assignment: CDR1 ENHRY and CDR2 SYGVKD. CDR3 amino acids: CAISEPGATSGEETQYF.

This rearrangement joins TRBV15 to TRBJ2-1; TCRdb's D call of TRBD2 is untestable without DNA. This CDR3 is built from 17 residues. Germline CDR1 and CDR2: LNHNV and YYDKDF (reference sequence). CDR3 sequence reads: CATSLRRLAPPYNEQFF.

The chain links TRBV6-2 or TRBV6-3 to TRBJ1-5; the D call from TCRdb, TRBD1, cannot be confirmed without DNA. The CDR3 length is 15 residues. CDR1 is MNHEY and CDR2 is SVGEGT in the germline V gene. The CDR3 region is CASSSRVNSNQPQHF.

V and J are TRBV6-2 or TRBV6-3 and TRBJ1-2; absent DNA, TCRdb's TRBD1 call cannot be checked. Germline CDR1 MNHEY, CDR2 SVGEGT. This CDR3 contains 11 residues. CDR3 in amino acids: CASRRDSGYTF.

This chain joins TRBV2 and TRBJ1-5. The CDR3 has 14 amino acids. CDR1 SNHLY and CDR2 FYNNEI come from the germline V gene. CDR3 sequence reads: CASNSGNANQPQHF.

The rearrangement joins TRBV5-8 to TRBJ1-2; TCRdb's D call, TRBD1, is unchecked because there is no DNA. Per germline, CDR1 SGHTS and CDR2 YDEGEE. The length of the CDR3 is 15 residues. The chain's CDR3 is CASSLGDRGFYGYTF. Looking up the rest from reference TRBV5-8 and TRBJ1-2 gives the full variable domain: EAGVTQSPTHLIKTRGQQATLRCSPISGHTSVYWYQQALGLGLQFLLWYDEGEERNRGNFPPRFSGRQFPNYSSELNVNALELEDSALYLCASSLGDRGFYGYTFGSGTRLTVV.

The chain is built from TRBV20-1 and TRBJ2-3; TCRdb selects TRBD2, and the lack of DNA leaves this call unchecked. The CDR3 spans 14 residues. Germline CDR1 DFQATT, CDR2 SNEGSKA (reference sequence). The CDR3 here is CSATTSGGGDTQYF.

The chain's CDR3 is CSARGQASSGANVLTF. V gene TRBV20-1 combines with J gene TRBJ2-6; no DNA is available, so the TRBD1 call from TCRdb remains unchecked. CDR1 is DFQATT, CDR2 SNEGSKA, per germline (reference sequence). The CDR3 runs to 16 residues.

The V and J genes are TRBV23-1 and TRBJ2-3; there is no DNA to check the TCRdb D call of TRBD2. TRBV23-1 is an ORF; its function is uncertain. This CDR3 comprises 14 residues. CDR3 sequence: CAIGGGGAGDTQYF.

The V gene is TRBV29-1, the J gene TRBJ2-1; TCRdb's D call of TRBD2 is untestable without DNA. CDR1 and CDR2 (germline): SQVTM, ANQGSEA. The CDR3 spans 13 residues. The CDR3 region is CSVALRMREEQFF.